The present T cell receptor beta chain was sequenced within a study of human T cells and chemical hapten exposure. The CDR3 consists of 12 residues. V lost 2 bases and J lost 7, with 8 bases in between. Germline CDR1 and CDR2: SGHAT and FQDESV (reference sequence). From the RACE reads, TCRdb called clonotypes with MiXCR, one entry per CDR3 protein. The profile covers under 450,000 distinct CDR3 sequences, with roughly 4.8% appearing a single time and about 2.1% taken by the ten largest. Time point described: patch test 1, 2 weeks after DPC sensitization. Treatment described: therapeutic diphenylcyclopropenone sensitization with weekly scalp DPC.

The sequence derives from a woman in her forties or fifties with alopecia areata. Some clones in this sample may be carry-over from other donors' samples. The chain links TRBV11-1 to TRBJ1-1; D is undetermined. Sequences were derived from whole blood, sampled in connection with sensitization to the hapten diphenylcyclopropenone (DPC). CDR3 in DNA: TGTGCCAGCAGCTTAAGTCGGGGTGAAGCTTTCTTT. As protein: CASSLSRGEAFF. The complete variable domain, with remaining parts taken from reference TRBV11-1 and TRBJ1-1, reads EAEVAQSPRYKITEKSQAVAFWCDPISGHATLYWYRQILGQGPELLVQFQDESVVDDSQLPKDRFSAERLKGVDSTLKIQPAELGDSAMYLCASSLSRGEAFFGQGTRLTVV.